This is a list of T cell receptor beta chains from one sample in a study of PD-L1 blockade in urothelial cancer. Assay: immunoSEQ multiplex PCR; the TCRdb copy retains only in-frame clones and omits some. This sample has roughly 45,000 clones; 82% occur once, and the top ten carry 13%. The specimen was PBMCs, collected around atezolizumab (anti-PD-L1) treatment. These receptors were obtained from a man in his 60s with urothelial cancer. CDR3s include the opening cysteine and the closing phenylalanine or tryptophan. The order of the fields is D gene, J gene, V gene, clone size, CDR3 DNA, CDR3 protein. D genes are given only for firm matches. Only some rows state a clone size, as once, few, many or a class for expanded clones.

D gene: NA; J gene: TRBJ1-2; V gene: TRBV6-5; clone size: NA; CDR3 DNA: TGTGCCAGCAGTCCGAGGGGAGGGAACTATGGCTACACCTTC; CDR3 protein: CASSPRGGNYGYTF
D gene: NA; J gene: TRBJ2-2; V gene: TRBV28; clone size: once; CDR3 DNA: TGTGCCAGCACTTCTAGGATCACCGGGGAGCTGTTTTTT; CDR3 protein: CASTSRITGELFF
D gene: NA; J gene: TRBJ2-7; V gene: TRBV4-3; clone size: once; CDR3 DNA: TGCGCCAGCAGCCAAGAGAGGCGGTACGAGCAGTACTTC; CDR3 protein: CASSQERRYEQYF
D gene: TRBD1; J gene: TRBJ2-1; V gene: TRBV19; clone size: NA; CDR3 DNA: TGTGCCAGTACCGTTGGGGCAGGGGGCGCTTTACATGAGCAGTTCTTC; CDR3 protein: CASTVGAGGALHEQFF
D gene: NA; J gene: TRBJ2-1; V gene: TRBV6-1; clone size: once; CDR3 DNA: TGTGCCAGCAGTGAAGTAGGGAGCGGCTCCTACAATGAGCAGTTCTTC; CDR3 protein: CASSEVGSGSYNEQFF
D gene: TRBD2; J gene: TRBJ2-3; V gene: TRBV7-8; clone size: many; CDR3 DNA: TGTGCCAGCAGCCTCGGGAGGGCCGGAACAGATACGCAGTATTTT; CDR3 protein: CASSLGRAGTDTQYF
D gene: TRBD1; J gene: TRBJ1-1; V gene: TRBV18; clone size: NA; CDR3 DNA: TGTGCCAGCTCACCACGGATATTACAAGGGGGCCCAAACACTGAAGCTTTCTTT; CDR3 protein: CASSPRILQGGPNTEAFF
D gene: NA; J gene: TRBJ2-3; V gene: TRBV11-1; clone size: NA; CDR3 DNA: TGTGCCAGCAGCTTAAATATTGCGGGGGCCACAGATACGCAGTATTTT; CDR3 protein: CASSLNIAGATDTQYF
D gene: NA; J gene: TRBJ2-5; V gene: TRBV6-4; clone size: NA; CDR3 DNA: TGTGCCAGCAGCCGACAGGCGAGAGAGACCCAGTACTTC; CDR3 protein: CASSRQARETQYF
D gene: NA; J gene: TRBJ1-2; V gene: TRBV30; clone size: NA; CDR3 DNA: TGTGCCTGGAAGGACAGTTTTACCTATGGCTACACCTTC; CDR3 protein: CAWKDSFTYGYTF
D gene: NA; J gene: TRBJ1-3; V gene: TRBV18; clone size: NA; CDR3 DNA: TGTGCCAGCTCACCACTCGAGGAGGGATGGGGAAACACCATATATTTT; CDR3 protein: CASSPLEEGWGNTIYF
D gene: NA; J gene: TRBJ1-1; V gene: TRBV5-8; clone size: once; CDR3 DNA: TGTGCCAGCAGCTGGGGAGGACGAAATGAAGCTTTCTTT; CDR3 protein: CASSWGGRNEAFF
D gene: NA; J gene: TRBJ1-1; V gene: TRBV7-9; clone size: NA; CDR3 DNA: TGTGCCAGCAGCATAAGGGGCTTACGAGCTTTCTTT; CDR3 protein: CASSIRGLRAFF
D gene: TRBD1; J gene: TRBJ1-2; V gene: TRBV18; clone size: NA; CDR3 DNA: TGTGCCAGCTCACGTCAGGGGGACTATGGCTACACCTTC; CDR3 protein: CASSRQGDYGYTF
D gene: TRBD1; J gene: TRBJ1-5; V gene: TRBV6-1; clone size: NA; CDR3 DNA: TGTGCCAGCAGTGAAACCATCACGGGACAGGTCAATCAGCCCCAGCATTTT; CDR3 protein: CASSETITGQVNQPQHF
D gene: TRBD2; J gene: TRBJ2-5; V gene: TRBV19; clone size: NA; CDR3 DNA: TGTGCCAGTAGTATTCTAGCGGGGGGCCAAGAGACCCAGTACTTC; CDR3 protein: CASSILAGGQETQYF
D gene: TRBD2; J gene: TRBJ2-2; V gene: TRBV5-1; clone size: NA; CDR3 DNA: TGCGCCAGCAGCTTCGGGACTAGTTTTGCCGGGGAGCTGTTTTTT; CDR3 protein: CASSFGTSFAGELFF
D gene: NA; J gene: TRBJ2-5; V gene: TRBV5-1; clone size: NA; CDR3 DNA: TGCGCCAGCAGCCTCGGACTTGGGGAGACCCAGTACTTC; CDR3 protein: CASSLGLGETQYF
D gene: TRBD1; J gene: TRBJ2-6; V gene: TRBV5-6; clone size: NA; CDR3 DNA: TGTGCCAGCAGCAGGAGGACAGGGGAGTATAAGGCTGGGGCCAACGTCCTGACTTTC; CDR3 protein: CASSRRTGEYKAGANVLTF
D gene: NA; J gene: TRBJ2-5; V gene: TRBV4-3; clone size: NA; CDR3 DNA: TGCGCCAGCAGCCGAGGGCGCGGGACTTCACAAGAGACCCAGTACTTC; CDR3 protein: CASSRGRGTSQETQYF
D gene: NA; J gene: TRBJ1-1; V gene: TRBV7-9; clone size: NA; CDR3 DNA: TGTGCCAGCAGCCGTCAAGGAGGGGTGAACACTGAAGCTTTCTTT; CDR3 protein: CASSRQGGVNTEAFF
D gene: TRBD1; J gene: TRBJ1-1; V gene: TRBV2; clone size: NA; CDR3 DNA: TGTGCCAGCAGTGATGACGGACAGGCTATCTTT; CDR3 protein: CASSDDGQAIF
D gene: NA; J gene: TRBJ2-3; V gene: TRBV18; clone size: NA; CDR3 DNA: TGTGCCAGCTCAGGGTTAGCCACAGATACGCAGTATTTT; CDR3 protein: CASSGLATDTQYF
D gene: TRBD2; J gene: TRBJ2-1; V gene: TRBV7-9; clone size: NA; CDR3 DNA: TGTGCCAGCGCCGGGACTAGCGGGAGGAATGAGCAGTTCTTC; CDR3 protein: CASAGTSGRNEQFF
D gene: NA; J gene: TRBJ1-5; V gene: TRBV18; clone size: NA; CDR3 DNA: TGTGCCAGCTCACCAGGGGGCGGGAATCAGCCCCAGCATTTT; CDR3 protein: CASSPGGGNQPQHF
D gene: NA; J gene: TRBJ2-3; V gene: TRBV7-8; clone size: NA; CDR3 DNA: TGTGCCAGCAGCTTTCCAGTGGATACGCAGTATTTT; CDR3 protein: CASSFPVDTQYF